This T cell receptor beta chain was sequenced in a study of T cells in Graves' hyperthyroidism and ophthalmopathy. At the level of the study: Pretreatment peripheral blood was obtained at initial diagnosis. Study conclusions and caveats: In the blood, most expanded thyroid clonotypes above 0.001 appeared as well.

Diagnoses rested on clinical symptoms, serum thyroxine and TRAb, thyroid ultrasound and orbital computed tomography. The V end lost 2 bases, the J end lost 4 bases, and 11 bases lay between the germline ends. Germline values: CDR1 MGHRA, CDR2 YSYEKL. There are 15 residues in the CDR3. RNA transcripts served as the template for amplifying TCR beta CDR3 regions. HTBI primers were employed in a first-round RT-PCR of the TCR CDR3. One entry per CDR3 protein, called by TCRdb with MiXCR from the multiplex PCR reads. This sample carries 600,000 to 650,000 distinct CDR3 sequences, around 21% of them seen once, and the ten largest clones take about 35%. Concerning this clonotype: Its antigen is as yet unknown.

Sequenced sample: blood. This TCR was recovered from a man aged 25-45 years with Graves' ophthalmopathy. The chain links TRBV4-1 to TRBJ2-2; no firm D call. The CDR3 DNA is TGCGCCAGCAGCCAAATTTTCGCTCCCACCGGGGAGCTGTTTTTT. It translates to CASSQIFAPTGELFF.